The 26 T cell receptor beta chains reported below all come from one sample, sequenced in a study of blood T cell repertoires in COVID-19. Clones were sequenced by immunoSEQ multiplex PCR, and TCRdb holds only the in-frame ones, with some missing. The sample contains about 100,000 clones, roughly nine tenths of which appear only once. The source material was peripheral blood. These receptors originate from a man aged 45-65 years with acute or convalescent COVID-19.

The V gene is TRBV7-6, the J gene TRBJ2-5, with a tentative D call TRBD2 (6 bases). CDR1 and CDR2 from the germline V gene are SGHVS and FNYEAQ. With 5 bases removed from V and 5 bases from J, the gap between germline ends came to 18 bases. The CDR3 contains 15 residues. The CDR3 bases are TGTGCCAGCAGCCCAAAGTCCCTAGCGACTGAGACCCAGTACTTC. Its protein product is CASSPKSLATETQYF.

This clone was seen a handful of times. The chain has TRBV19 and TRBJ1-1; TRBD1 aligns across 8 bases. Germline V gives CDR1 LNHDA, CDR2 SQIVND (reference sequence). Losses at the gene ends were 5 bases for V and 6 bases for J; bases not matched to a gene: 11. This CDR3 spans 15 amino acids. CDR3 nucleotides: TGTGCCAGTAGTTCAGCAGGGGGCAGGGGTTCTGAAGCTTTCTTT. Amino acid sequence: CASSSAGGRGSEAFF.

The rearrangement uses TRBV5-1 and TRBJ2-3, with TRBD1 matching 7 bases. Germline V gives CDR1 SGHRS, CDR2 YFSETQ. The CDR3 contains 14 residues. V was pared by 4 bases and J by 5 bases, with 7 bases of the junction left unmatched. The CDR3: CASSPGQVQDTQYF. The CDR3 DNA is TGCGCCAGCAGCCCAGGACAGGTTCAAGATACGCAGTATTTT. The full variable domain, its missing parts supplied by reference TRBV5-1 and TRBJ2-3, is KAGVTQTPRYLIKTRGQQVTLSCSPISGHRSVSWYQQTPGQGLQFLFEYFSETQRNKGNFPGRFSGRQFSNSRSEMNVSTLELGDSALYLCASSPGQVQDTQYFGPGTRLTVL.

The chain joins TRBV4-2 to TRBJ2-1; D call uncertain. Germline V gene lookup returns CDR1 LGHNA and CDR2 YNFKEQ. The CDR3 is 14 residues long. Trimming removed 3 bases from V and 6 bases from J, with 12 bases in between. CDR3 DNA sequence: TGTGCCAGCAGCCAGGCTCGACTGAGCAATGAGCAGTTCTTC. It codes for CASSQARLSNEQFF.

The chain has TRBV19 and TRBJ1-6; D is perhaps TRBD1 (5 bases). This CDR3 is built from 14 residues. Between the trimmed V and J ends, which lost 7 bases and 6 bases, there was a span of 13 bases. Germline CDR1 reads LNHDA; CDR2 reads SQIVND (reference sequence). CDR3 in DNA: TGTGCCAGTACGTTCCAGGGCGGTAATTCACCCCTCCACTTT. This translates into CASTFQGGNSPLHF.

The chain employs TRBV3-1 (or the pseudogene TRBV3-2) and TRBJ2-2, with D possibly being TRBD2 (7 bases). The CDR3 is 17 residues long. Germline V lookup: CDR1 LGHDT, CDR2 YNNKEL (reference sequence). Trimming shortened V by 1 base and J by 6 bases, and 18 bases separated the two germline ends. Here the CDR3 reads CASSQVWGGPMSGELFF. The CDR3 bases are TGTGCCAGCAGCCAAGTTTGGGGGGGGCCTATGTCCGGGGAGCTGTTTTTT.

This clone has a single count. This chain connects TRBV7-3 to TRBJ2-1; a possible D gene is TRBD2 (6 bases). Germline V gene sequence: CDR1 SGHTA, CDR2 FQGTGA. Trimming pared 4 bases from V and 2 bases from J, leaving 6 bases between. This CDR3 comprises 13 residues. CDR3 nucleotides: TGTGCCAGCAGCTGGACTACCTACAATGAGCAGTTCTTC. Protein sequence: CASSWTTYNEQFF.

This clone came up once. The chain joins TRBV6-5 to TRBJ2-2; D possibly corresponds to TRBD1 (5 bases). Germline assignment: CDR1 MNHEY and CDR2 SVGAGI. The CDR3 sequence is 13 residues long. The V end lost 7 bases, the J end lost 9 bases, and 15 bases lay between the germline ends. This CDR3 reads CASTARQQRELFF. The CDR3, as DNA: TGTGCCAGCACCGCCCGACAGCAAAGGGAGCTGTTTTTT.

V gene TRBV10-2 combines with J gene TRBJ1-6; 8 positions match TRBD1. The CDR3 runs 14 residues. The germline gives CDR1 WSHSY, CDR2 SAAADI. Trimming removed 6 bases from V and 9 bases from J; junction bases left unmatched: 7. CDR3 sequence: CASRTGQEVSPLHF. CDR3 coding DNA: TGCGCCAGCAGGACGGGACAGGAGGTTTCACCCCTCCACTTT.

The chain combines TRBV27 with TRBJ1-5; 8 nucleotides agree with TRBD1. Germline V CDR1 and CDR2: MNHEY, SMNVEV (reference sequence). Germline trimming cut 5 bases from V and 4 bases from J; bases unmatched to any gene: 7. This CDR3 is 15 amino acids long. In nucleotides, the CDR3 is TGTGCCAGCAGTGGAGTTGGGACAGGTAATCAGCCCCAGCATTTT. It specifies CASSGVGTGNQPQHF.

The chain has TRBV6-5 and TRBJ1-1; no clear D gene. With 6 bases removed from V and 2 bases from J, the gap between germline ends came to 16 bases. Germline V lookup: CDR1 MNHEY, CDR2 SVGAGI. CDR3 length equals 15 residues. CDR3 in DNA: TGTGCCAGCAGCCAAAGGCGTCAGGTTAACACTGAAGCTTTCTTT. Residues: CASSQRRQVNTEAFF.

The chain uses TRBV19 and TRBJ1-1; 7 bases align to TRBD1. Trimming cost V 3 bases and J 4 bases; bases outside gene matches: 17. The length of the CDR3 is 18 residues. CDR1 is LNHDA, CDR2 SQIVND, per germline (reference sequence). For the CDR3, the DNA is TGTGCCAGTAGTATGTGGGGCAGTCTTCTATCAGGGGGCACTGAAGCTTTCTTT. It encodes CASSMWGSLLSGGTEAFF.

The chain combines TRBV9 with TRBJ2-7, with D perhaps matching TRBD1 (6 bases). The CDR3 extends over 16 amino acids. V shed 4 bases and J shed 3 bases, with 20 bases lying between them. CDR1 and CDR2 (germline): SGDLS, YYNGEE. The CDR3 DNA follows: TGTGCCAGCAGCCCGATTGGGGGCTTTACAAACTACGAGCAGTACTTC. Translated: CASSPIGGFTNYEQYF.

This clone was counted between two and nine times. The chain carries TRBV29-1 and TRBJ1-4; D ambiguous. CDR3 length: 14 amino acids. Deletions cut 1 base from V and 0 bases from J, with 6 bases between. CDR1 and CDR2 (germline): SQVTM, ANQGSEA. The CDR3 here is CSVEGSATNEKLFF. The DNA for the CDR3 is TGCAGCGTTGAAGGCAGCGCAACTAATGAAAAACTGTTTTTT.

In this sample, this clone turned up a few times. The chain carries TRBV7-9 and TRBJ1-1; 7 positions match TRBD1. CDR3 size: 14 residues. The V gene's germline CDR1 is SEHNR and CDR2 FQNEAQ (reference sequence). Trimming at V came to 7 bases and at J to 5 bases, leaving 10 bases not matched to a gene. This CDR3 reads CASTGETGWTEAFF. CDR3 nucleotides: TGTGCCAGCACCGGAGAGACAGGGTGGACTGAAGCTTTCTTT.

The V gene is TRBV7-9, the J gene TRBJ1-1, with TRBD1 matching over 9 bases. Looked up from germline, CDR1 is SEHNR and CDR2 is FQNEAQ (reference sequence). V dropped 5 bases and J dropped 6; count of bases not matched to a gene: 7. The CDR3 sequence is 14 residues long. CDR3 region: CASSTGQGLAEAFF. The CDR3 region has the DNA TGTGCCAGCAGCACAGGACAGGGGTTGGCTGAAGCTTTCTTT.

The V and J genes are TRBV4-1 and TRBJ1-3; D gene ambiguous. V was clipped by 0 bases and J by 4 bases, with 13 bases between them. The CDR3 runs 16 residues. CDR1 MGHRA and CDR2 YSYEKL come from the germline V gene. The CDR3 coding sequence is TGCGCCAGCAGCCAAGATCGGGCACAGCGGGGAAACACCATATATTTT. Amino acids: CASSQDRAQRGNTIYF.

The chain couples TRBV2 to TRBJ2-2; TRBD1 matches at 7 bases. V trimming: 8 bases; J trimming: 6 bases; junction bases outside the gene matches: 3. The germline V gene encodes CDR1 SNHLY and CDR2 FYNNEI. The CDR3 spans 12 residues. The CDR3 nucleotides are TGTGCCAGCGAGACAGGGTCCGGGGAGCTGTTTTTT. Amino acids: CASETGSGELFF.

The rearrangement joins TRBV4-1 to TRBJ1-5, with D possibly TRBD1 on 5 matching bases. Germline V gives CDR1 MGHRA, CDR2 YSYEKL. This CDR3 spans 15 amino acids. V lost 0 bases and J 5 bases, leaving 11 bases between the germline ends. The CDR3 nucleotides are TGCGCCAGCAGCCAAGATGGGGGGAGATATCAGCCCCAGCATTTT. Its protein is CASSQDGGRYQPQHF.

A single count supports this clone. The V call is TRBV7-2, the J call TRBJ2-5, with 9 bases fitting TRBD1. CDR3 length: 15 amino acids. Germline trimming cut 6 bases from V and 5 bases from J; bases unmatched to any gene: 10. The germline gives CDR1 SGHTA, CDR2 FQGNSA. The CDR3 here is CASRSGDRASETQYF. The CDR3 coding sequence is TGTGCCAGCAGGTCCGGGGACAGGGCCTCTGAGACCCAGTACTTC.

V and J are TRBV27 and TRBJ2-3, with D perhaps TRBD2 (6 bases). Trimming removed 0 bases at V and 6 bases at J, with 13 bases between. Germline CDR1 is MNHEY and CDR2 is SMNVEV (reference sequence). The CDR3 is 15 amino acids. The DNA of the CDR3 is TGTGCCAGCAGTTTATCGGCGGCGGGGTCTGATACGCAGTATTTT. It specifies CASSLSAAGSDTQYF.

The chain uses TRBV28 and TRBJ1-2; D not resolved. V dropped 3 bases and J dropped 5 bases, with 22 bases sitting between them. CDR1 and CDR2 (germline): MDHEN, SYDVKM. CDR3 size: 17 residues. CDR3 coding DNA: TGTGCCAGCAGTTTGGAGGTTAGGCCACATTACAATTATGGCTACACCTTC. Translation: CASSLEVRPHYNYGYTF.

This chain uses TRBV7-6 with TRBJ2-7; 8 bases map to TRBD1. CDR1 is SGHVS, CDR2 FNYEAQ, per germline. This CDR3 has 14 amino acids. J lost 2 bases, V lost 4 bases, and 4 bases had no gene match. This CDR3 reads CASSYDRGPYEQYF. CDR3 in DNA: TGTGCCAGCAGCTACGACAGGGGACCCTACGAGCAGTACTTC. The complete variable domain, with remaining parts taken from reference TRBV7-6 and TRBJ2-7, reads GAGVSQSPRYKVTKRGQDVALRCDPISGHVSLYWYRQALGQGPEFLTYFNYEAQQDKSGLPNDRFSAERPEGSISTLTIQRTEQRDSAMYRCASSYDRGPYEQYFGPGTRLTVT.

The chain uses TRBV30 and TRBJ1-1; D perhaps matches TRBD1 (5 bases). The CDR3 has 12 amino acids. Germline V gives CDR1 GTSNPN, CDR2 SVGIG (reference sequence). CDR3 nucleotides: TGTGCTCGTGACAGCCTTAGGGCTGAAGCTTTCTTT. Its protein product is CARDSLRAEAFF.

This sequence joins TRBV5-6 and TRBJ1-5; TRBD1 might be the D (6 bases). The V gene's germline CDR1 is SGHDT and CDR2 YYEEEE. The CDR3 runs 17 residues. Trimming removed 3 bases from V and 6 bases from J, with 22 bases in between. CDR3 amino acids: CASSSRGTGTSRQPQHF. For the CDR3, the DNA is TGTGCCAGCAGCTCGAGGGGGACCGGGACCTCGCGTCAGCCCCAGCATTTT. Filled out from reference TRBV5-6 and TRBJ1-5, the complete variable domain reads DAGVTQSPTHLIKTRGQQVTLRCSPKSGHDTVSWYQQALGQGPQFIFQYYEEEERQRGNFPDRFSGHQFPNYSSELNVNALLLGDSALYLCASSSRGTGTSRQPQHFGDGTRLSIL.

The CDR3 here is CASSPGGGGALEQFF. As DNA, the CDR3 is TGTGCCAGCAGCCCAGGGGGCGGGGGGGCCCTTGAGCAGTTCTTC. The chain joins TRBV7-7 to TRBJ2-1; D perhaps matches TRBD2 (9 bases). V was trimmed by 5 bases and J by 9 bases, leaving 20 bases between them. Germline V gene lookup returns CDR1 SSHAT and CDR2 FNYEAQ (reference sequence). The CDR3 is 15 residues long.